These T cell receptor beta chains were read from a single sample in a study of shared clonotypes between healthy human individuals. Using immunoSEQ multiplex PCR, the repertoire was profiled, and TCRdb retains in-frame clones only, with some absent. The profile shows approximately 1,000,000 clones, 75% to 85% of them singletons. Input material: memory CD4+ T cells from PBMCs. These receptors all stem from a man aged 18 to 30 in good health. Some clones in this sample may be carry-over from other donors' samples. Each CDR3 is given with its conserved first and last residue. Fields, in order: V gene, J gene, D gene, clone size, CDR3 DNA, CDR3 protein. D genes are given only for firm matches. Some rows mark clone size as missing; the rest say once, few, many or name a class of expanded clone.

v_gene: TRBV4-3
j_gene: TRBJ2-1
d_gene: -
abundance: -
CDR3nt: TGCGCCAGCAGCCAAGAAGGAGGGTACGAGCAGTTCTTC
CDR3aa: CASSQEGGYEQFF

v_gene: TRBV7-9
j_gene: TRBJ1-3
d_gene: -
abundance: -
CDR3nt: TGTGCCAGCAGCGCTGGATCCGGGGGTGGAAACACCATATATTTT
CDR3aa: CASSAGSGGGNTIYF

v_gene: TRBV7-7
j_gene: TRBJ2-1
d_gene: TRBD2
abundance: few
CDR3nt: TGTGCCAGCAGCCCTAGCGGAGGCTCCTACAATGAGCAGTTCTTC
CDR3aa: CASSPSGGSYNEQFF

v_gene: TRBV5-1
j_gene: TRBJ2-1
d_gene: -
abundance: -
CDR3nt: TGCGCCAGCAGGCGACAGGAAGGGTTCTACAATGAGCAGTTCTTC
CDR3aa: CASRRQEGFYNEQFF

v_gene: TRBV4-3
j_gene: TRBJ1-6
d_gene: -
abundance: -
CDR3nt: TGCGCCAGCAGCCTCGAAGGGGGTGGAAATTCACCCCTCCACTTT
CDR3aa: CASSLEGGGNSPLHF

v_gene: TRBV11-3
j_gene: TRBJ2-1
d_gene: -
abundance: -
CDR3nt: TGTGCCAGCAGCTTAGGAGGTTGGGATGAGCAGTTCTTC
CDR3aa: CASSLGGWDEQFF

v_gene: TRBV7-3
j_gene: TRBJ2-2
d_gene: TRBD1
abundance: -
CDR3nt: TGTGCCAGCAGCGGACCGGGACAGGGGGAGTACACCGGGGAGCTGTTTTTT
CDR3aa: CASSGPGQGEYTGELFF

v_gene: TRBV18
j_gene: TRBJ2-4
d_gene: -
abundance: -
CDR3nt: TGTGCCAGCTCACCTGCGGGGGCGCCTAAAAACATTCAGTACTTC
CDR3aa: CASSPAGAPKNIQYF

v_gene: TRBV5-1
j_gene: TRBJ2-3
d_gene: -
abundance: -
CDR3nt: TGCGCCAGCGGGTTAGGACGGTTAGATACGCAGTATTTT
CDR3aa: CASGLGRLDTQYF

v_gene: TRBV4-2
j_gene: TRBJ1-2
d_gene: -
abundance: few
CDR3nt: TGTGCCAGCAGCCAAGCGGTTAGAAAAACTGGCTACACCTTC
CDR3aa: CASSQAVRKTGYTF

v_gene: TRBV9
j_gene: TRBJ2-2
d_gene: TRBD1
abundance: -
CDR3nt: TGTGCCAGCAGTTATAGACAGGGGGCGAACACCGGGGAGCTGTTTTTT
CDR3aa: CASSYRQGANTGELFF

v_gene: TRBV7-2
j_gene: TRBJ2-5
d_gene: TRBD2
abundance: -
CDR3nt: TGTGCCAGCAGACGGGGAGGAGCGGGGGAGACCCAGTACTTC
CDR3aa: CASRRGGAGETQYF

v_gene: TRBV4-1
j_gene: TRBJ2-3
d_gene: -
abundance: -
CDR3nt: TGCGCCAGCAGCCAAGTCGAGGGAGATACGCAGTATTTT
CDR3aa: CASSQVEGDTQYF

v_gene: TRBV4-2
j_gene: TRBJ2-3
d_gene: -
abundance: -
CDR3nt: TGTGCCAGCAGCCCTCAGCCTTCTAGCACAGATACGCAGTATTTT
CDR3aa: CASSPQPSSTDTQYF

v_gene: TRBV27
j_gene: TRBJ2-2
d_gene: -
abundance: -
CDR3nt: TGTGCCAGCAGTTTATCGAATCCCGGGGAGCTGTTTTTT
CDR3aa: CASSLSNPGELFF

v_gene: TRBV19
j_gene: TRBJ1-5
d_gene: TRBD1
abundance: -
CDR3nt: TGTGCCAGTAGCACCCAACAGGGGCGTTATAGCAATCAGCCCCAGCATTTT
CDR3aa: CASSTQQGRYSNQPQHF

v_gene: TRBV18
j_gene: TRBJ1-1
d_gene: -
abundance: -
CDR3nt: TGTGCCAGCTCACCAGCCATGAACACTGAAGCTTTCTTT
CDR3aa: CASSPAMNTEAFF

v_gene: TRBV7-9
j_gene: TRBJ2-3
d_gene: TRBD2
abundance: -
CDR3nt: TGTGCCAGCAGCTTGAGGACTAGCGGGAGTCCAGATACGCAGTATTTT
CDR3aa: CASSLRTSGSPDTQYF

v_gene: TRBV7-9
j_gene: TRBJ1-1
d_gene: -
abundance: many
CDR3nt: TGTGCCAGCAGCTTAACCGGGGACACTGAAGCTTTCTTT
CDR3aa: CASSLTGDTEAFF

v_gene: TRBV5-1
j_gene: TRBJ2-7
d_gene: TRBD2
abundance: -
CDR3nt: TGCGCCAGCCACGTCGGGGGGAGTGGGTCCTACGAGCAGTACTTC
CDR3aa: CASHVGGSGSYEQYF

v_gene: TRBV2
j_gene: TRBJ2-4
d_gene: -
abundance: -
CDR3nt: TGTGCCAGCAGTCAACGAGGAGGGGGGGTGATGGACATTCAGTACTTC
CDR3aa: CASSQRGGGVMDIQYF

v_gene: TRBV18
j_gene: TRBJ2-2
d_gene: TRBD1
abundance: -
CDR3nt: TGTGCCAGCTCCGGACAGGGGGTGAACACCGGGGAGCTGTTTTTT
CDR3aa: CASSGQGVNTGELFF

v_gene: TRBV10-3
j_gene: TRBJ2-7
d_gene: -
abundance: -
CDR3nt: TGTGCCATCAGCCCACTGGGGGGCGGGGGAATTAGCTCCTACGAGCAGTACTTC
CDR3aa: CAISPLGGGGISSYEQYF

v_gene: TRBV9
j_gene: TRBJ2-1
d_gene: TRBD2
abundance: -
CDR3nt: TGTGCCAGCAGCGTAGCTAGGACTAGCCGGAGCTCCTACAATGAGCAGTTCTTC
CDR3aa: CASSVARTSRSSYNEQFF

v_gene: TRBV6-5
j_gene: TRBJ2-7
d_gene: -
abundance: -
CDR3nt: TGTGCCAGCAGTTACCAAAGGGACGCATCCTACGAGCAGTACTTC
CDR3aa: CASSYQRDASYEQYF

v_gene: TRBV5-1
j_gene: TRBJ2-2
d_gene: TRBD2
abundance: -
CDR3nt: TGCGCCAGCAGCTTACTAGCGGGGGACACCGGGGAGCTGTTTTTT
CDR3aa: CASSLLAGDTGELFF

v_gene: TRBV2
j_gene: TRBJ1-4
d_gene: -
abundance: once
CDR3nt: TGTGCCAGCAGTGGGGGTTCAACTAATGAAAAACTGTTTTTT
CDR3aa: CASSGGSTNEKLFF

v_gene: TRBV4-2
j_gene: TRBJ2-3
d_gene: TRBD1
abundance: -
CDR3nt: TGTGCCAGCAGCCACCACCGGGACAGGAGCTACACAGATACGCAGTATTTT
CDR3aa: CASSHHRDRSYTDTQYF

v_gene: TRBV7-9
j_gene: TRBJ2-7
d_gene: -
abundance: -
CDR3nt: TGTGCCAGCAGCTTAGGCAGGTTTGGGGAGCAGTACTTC
CDR3aa: CASSLGRFGEQYF

v_gene: TRBV7-8
j_gene: TRBJ1-2
d_gene: -
abundance: -
CDR3nt: TGTGCCAGCAGCTTAGTACAGGGTGGGGACTATGGCTACACCTTC
CDR3aa: CASSLVQGGDYGYTF

v_gene: TRBV28
j_gene: TRBJ2-2
d_gene: -
abundance: once
CDR3nt: TGTGCCAGCAACCCGGAGGGGGTAGGCACCGGGGAGCTGTTTTTT
CDR3aa: CASNPEGVGTGELFF

v_gene: TRBV28
j_gene: TRBJ2-5
d_gene: -
abundance: -
CDR3nt: TGTGCCAGCACCTTGAGGGGGGCGGCTGGAGAGACCCAGTACTTC
CDR3aa: CASTLRGAAGETQYF

v_gene: TRBV30
j_gene: TRBJ2-2
d_gene: TRBD2
abundance: -
CDR3nt: TGTGCCTGGAGTTTTTACGTACTAGCGGGAGGGCCGGGTACCGGGGAGCTGTTTTTT
CDR3aa: CAWSFYVLAGGPGTGELFF

v_gene: TRBV29-1
j_gene: TRBJ2-5
d_gene: -
abundance: -
CDR3nt: TGCAGCGTTGACCGGTCCGGGCAAGAGACCCAGTACTTC
CDR3aa: CSVDRSGQETQYF